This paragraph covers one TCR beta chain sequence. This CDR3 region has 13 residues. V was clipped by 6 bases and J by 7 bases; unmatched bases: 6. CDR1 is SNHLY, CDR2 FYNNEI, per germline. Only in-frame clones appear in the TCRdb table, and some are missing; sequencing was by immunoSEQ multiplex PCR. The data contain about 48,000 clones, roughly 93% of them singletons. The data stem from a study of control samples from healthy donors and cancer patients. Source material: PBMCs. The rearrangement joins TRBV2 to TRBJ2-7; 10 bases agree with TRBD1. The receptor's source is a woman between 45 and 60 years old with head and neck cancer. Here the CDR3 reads CASSTDRGKEQYF. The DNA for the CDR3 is TGTGCCAGCAGCACGGACAGGGGGAAAGAGCAGTACTTC.